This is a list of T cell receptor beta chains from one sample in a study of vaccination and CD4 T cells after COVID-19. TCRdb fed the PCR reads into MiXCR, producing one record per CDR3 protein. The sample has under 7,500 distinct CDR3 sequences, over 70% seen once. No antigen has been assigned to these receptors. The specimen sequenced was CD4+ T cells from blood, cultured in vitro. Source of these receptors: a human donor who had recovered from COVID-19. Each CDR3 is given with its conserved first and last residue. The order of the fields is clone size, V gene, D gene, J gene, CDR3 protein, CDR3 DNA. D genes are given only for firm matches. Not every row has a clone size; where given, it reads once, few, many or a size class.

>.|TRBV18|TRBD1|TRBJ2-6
CASSPETGGNGANVLTF
TGTGCCAGCTCACCAGAGACAGGGGGCAATGGGGCCAACGTCCTGACTTTC
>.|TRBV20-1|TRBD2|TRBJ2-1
CSARDWLAGGPINEQFF
TGCAGTGCTAGAGATTGGCTAGCGGGAGGGCCGATCAATGAGCAGTTCTTC
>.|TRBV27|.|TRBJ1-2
CASSLRQSYGYTF
TGTGCCAGCAGTTTGAGGCAGTCCTATGGCTACACCTTC
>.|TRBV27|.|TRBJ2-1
CASRRFYSYNEQFF
TGTGCCAGCAGGAGGTTTTACTCCTACAATGAGCAGTTCTTC
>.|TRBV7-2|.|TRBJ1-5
CASSPQLGAKQPQHF
TGTGCCAGCAGCCCACAGCTGGGGGCAAAACAGCCCCAGCATTTT
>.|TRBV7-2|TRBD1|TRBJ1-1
CASSYLTGGVTEAFF
TGTGCCAGCAGCTACCTGACAGGGGGGGTCACTGAAGCTTTCTTT
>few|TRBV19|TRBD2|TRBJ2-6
CASSRRLAGDTGANVLTF
TGTGCCAGTAGTAGGAGACTAGCGGGTGATACTGGGGCCAACGTCCTGACTTTC
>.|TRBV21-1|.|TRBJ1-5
CASSLGTGDQPQHF
TGTGCCAGCAGCTTAGGGACGGGTGATCAGCCCCAGCATTTT
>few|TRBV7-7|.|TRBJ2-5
CASSRSGETQYF
TGTGCCAGCAGCCGGTCTGGTGAGACCCAGTACTTC
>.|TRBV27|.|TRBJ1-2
CASGSSGYGYTF
TGTGCCAGCGGCTCCTCCGGCTATGGCTACACCTTC
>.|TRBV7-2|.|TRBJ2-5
CASSLPRGPGKTQYF
TGTGCCAGCAGCTTACCCCGCGGCCCCGGGAAGACCCAGTACTTC
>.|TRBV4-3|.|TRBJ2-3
CASSFMWEATDTQYF
TGCGCCAGCAGCTTTATGTGGGAGGCCACAGATACGCAGTATTTT
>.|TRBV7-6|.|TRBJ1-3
CASSEGHSGNTIYF
TGTGCCAGCAGCGAGGGGCACTCTGGAAACACCATATATTTT
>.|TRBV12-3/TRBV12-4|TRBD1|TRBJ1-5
CASSLEGGGGQPQHF
TGTGCCAGCAGTTTAGAGGGAGGGGGCGGGCAGCCCCAGCATTTT
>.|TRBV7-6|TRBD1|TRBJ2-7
CASSLGTGTEPYEQYF
TGTGCCAGCAGCCTAGGGACCGGGACAGAACCCTACGAGCAGTACTTC
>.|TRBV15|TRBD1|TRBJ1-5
CATSRGTGANQPQHF
TGTGCCACCAGCAGGGGGACAGGGGCAAATCAGCCCCAGCATTTT
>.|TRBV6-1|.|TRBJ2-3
CAAKEGYNTDTQYF
TGTGCCGCGAAGGAGGGTTATAATACAGATACGCAGTATTTT
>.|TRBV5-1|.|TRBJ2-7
CASSLEGTYEQYF
TGCGCCAGCAGCTTGGAGGGTACCTACGAGCAGTACTTC
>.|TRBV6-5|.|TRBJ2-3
CASSYSLDLRATDTQYF
TGTGCCAGCAGTTACTCCCTGGACCTCAGAGCCACAGATACGCAGTATTTT
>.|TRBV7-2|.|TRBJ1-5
CASSQNRAVGPQHF
TGTGCCAGCAGCCAAAACAGGGCCGTTGGGCCCCAGCATTTT
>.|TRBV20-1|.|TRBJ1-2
CIGPVVSEELYGYTF
TGCATTGGGCCTGTTGTGAGCGAGGAACTCTATGGCTACACCTTC
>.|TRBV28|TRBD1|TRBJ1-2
CASSFQGASWGYTF
TGTGCCAGCAGTTTCCAGGGGGCTTCCTGGGGCTACACCTTC
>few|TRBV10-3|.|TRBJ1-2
CAISGRDLDGYTF
TGTGCCATCAGTGGGCGGGACTTAGATGGCTACACCTTC
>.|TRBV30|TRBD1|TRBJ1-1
CAIMGQMNTEAFF
TGTGCCATTATGGGACAGATGAACACTGAAGCTTTCTTT
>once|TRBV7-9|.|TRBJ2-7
CDSRDPVGYEQYF
TGTGACAGCAGGGACCCAGTGGGTTACGAGCAGTACTTC
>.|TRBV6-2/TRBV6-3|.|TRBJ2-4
CASSYIGYIQYF
TGTGCCAGCAGTTATATTGGGTACATTCAGTACTTC
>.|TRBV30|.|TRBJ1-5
CAWSRDTNQPQHF
TGTGCCTGGAGCCGGGACACCAATCAGCCCCAGCATTTT
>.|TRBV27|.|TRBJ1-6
CASSFPGRGGRDSPLHF
TGTGCCAGCAGTTTCCCAGGCAGAGGGGGACGGGATTCACCCCTCCACTTT
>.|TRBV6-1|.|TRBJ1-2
CASGDLGRPEYGYTF
TGTGCCAGCGGAGACCTGGGACGGCCCGAGTATGGCTACACCTTC
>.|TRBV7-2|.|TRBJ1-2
CASSLGRNYGYTF
TGTGCCAGCAGCTTAGGCCGGAACTATGGCTACACCTTC
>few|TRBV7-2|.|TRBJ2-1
CASSLVLNEQFF
TGTGCCAGCAGCTTAGTACTTAATGAGCAGTTCTTC
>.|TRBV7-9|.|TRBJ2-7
CASSPLRGREGGRPYEQYF
TGTGCCAGCAGCCCATTGAGGGGGCGCGAGGGAGGGCGTCCCTACGAGCAGTACTTC
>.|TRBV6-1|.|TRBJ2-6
CASSRQAHSGANVLTF
TGTGCCAGCAGCCGACAGGCCCACTCTGGGGCCAACGTCCTGACTTTC
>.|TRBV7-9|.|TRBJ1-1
CASSLVGDTEAFF
TGTGCCAGCAGCTTAGTAGGGGACACTGAAGCTTTCTTT
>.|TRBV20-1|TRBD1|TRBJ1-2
CSVIGGESLGFYGYTF
TGCAGTGTTATAGGGGGCGAGAGTTTGGGGTTCTATGGCTACACCTTC